The clone carrying this T cell receptor (beta chain) came up a few times. Its antigen is undetermined. This sample stems from a study of shared clonotypes between healthy human individuals. Study-level results: Generation probability values for non-shared clonotypes were lower than those for clonotypes shared by all four donors.

Trimming took off 3 bases at V and 2 bases at J, with 11 bases between the two ends. The CDR3 has 14 residues. Germline V gene sequence: CDR1 KGHSH, CDR2 LQKENI. Data came from immunoSEQ multiplex PCR; TCRdb stores just in-frame clones and leaves some out. The table records about 1.5 million clones, 96% of them present only once. The receptor's source is a man aged 25 to 45 in good health. Sequenced sample: naive CD4+ T cells sorted from blood. The subset was: CD45RA+ positively selected. The rearrangement links TRBV18 to TRBJ2-7; TRBD2 is a possible D gene (5 bases). Written as DNA, the CDR3 is TGTGCCAGCTCACCCTTAGCGACTACCTACGAGCAGTACTTC. Translated, it gives CASSPLATTYEQYF.